The sequence of this T cell receptor beta chain was determined in a study of CD8+ T cells in alopecia areata. Once RNA had been extracted, it was reverse transcribed into cDNA to act as the sequencing template. TCRdb's table, derived via immunoSEQ multiplex PCR, lists solely in-frame clones and lacks some. This sample has 200,000 to 250,000 clones; more than 55% occur once, and the top ten carry 0.95% to 1.5%. Treatment in this sample: oral pan-JAK inhibitor, 5-10 mg twice daily. Whole-study findings and limits: On tofacitinib, scalp and blood still held many of the expanded lesional clones.

As for this clone: No antigen is known for it.

Germline V lookup: CDR1 MGHRA, CDR2 YSYEKL. After removal of 4 bases from V and 2 bases from J, the junction contained 8 bases not matched to a gene. CDR3 size: 17 residues. This TCR came from a human donor with alopecia areata. The V call is TRBV4-1, the J call TRBJ1-1, with TRBD1 identical over 12 bases. The material was CD4+ T cells sorted from blood, obtained at approximately week 45, from a patient treated with tofacitinib. The CDR3 here is CASSPQGQGASNTEAFF. The CDR3 region has the DNA TGCGCCAGCAGCCCTCAGGGACAGGGGGCGTCTAACACTGAAGCTTTCTTT.